This T cell receptor beta chain appears in the sequencing data of a study of T cells in Graves' hyperthyroidism and ophthalmopathy. Regarding the study as a whole: Ophthalmopathy, which appeared later, was predicted by the model a median about 5.9 months before onset. Most clonotypes that expanded in the thyroid above 0.001 also showed up in blood.

TCR beta CDR3 regions were amplified from RNA. The HTBI primer set drove a first-round RT-PCR of the TCR CDR3. TCRdb used MiXCR to reprocess the multiplex PCR reads, holding one entry per CDR3 protein. The repertoire consists of 480,000 or so distinct CDR3 sequences, with 35% to 50% occurring once and the leading ten covering 44%. The CDR3 is 16 amino acids. The V gene's germline CDR1 is ENHRY and CDR2 SYGVKD. J was trimmed by 5 bases and V by 3 bases; bases with no gene match: 9. This clonotype has a single count. The antigen is unknown. Exclusion criteria comprised uncontrolled infection, other autoimmune disease, pregnancy or lactation. Orbital computed tomography, thyroid ultrasound, serum thyroxine and TRAb, and clinical symptoms together informed the diagnoses.

Sequencing was done on a sample of peripheral blood or thyroid tissue (not recorded which). The J gene is TRBJ2-2, the V gene TRBV10-3; TRBD1 agrees at 7 bases. The TCR sequence derives from an adult woman with Graves' disease, either hyperthyroidism or ophthalmopathy (not recorded which). The CDR3 is CAISDQGVVETGELFF. In DNA, the CDR3 is TGTGCCATCAGTGACCAGGGGGTTGTTGAAACCGGGGAGCTGTTTTTT.